The rows below give T cell receptor beta chains drawn from one sample of a study of early T cells in non-severe SARS-CoV-2 infection. TCRdb ran MiXCR on the 5' RACE reads and lists one entry per CDR3 protein. The sample carries 50,000 or so distinct CDR3 sequences, about 13% recorded once. Sequenced input: whole blood. These receptors originate from an adult who was a healthcare worker with PCR-confirmed SARS-CoV-2 infection or an uninfected control (not recorded which). Each CDR3 is given with its conserved first and last residue. The order of the fields is CDR3 protein, J gene, V gene, clone size. Rows may omit the clone size; those that give it use once, few, many or a size class.

CDR3aa: CASSLPVDSPGSHEQYF
j_gene: TRBJ2-7
v_gene: TRBV28
abundance: .

CDR3aa: CASSEIITGGNEQYF
j_gene: TRBJ2-7
v_gene: TRBV6-1
abundance: many

CDR3aa: CASNQRIRGNEQYF
j_gene: TRBJ2-7
v_gene: TRBV6-1
abundance: .

CDR3aa: CATSSGGLTEAFF
j_gene: TRBJ1-1
v_gene: TRBV24-1
abundance: .

CDR3aa: CANSLDGTPPLHF
j_gene: TRBJ1-6
v_gene: TRBV7-9
abundance: once

CDR3aa: CASRTGAIEAFF
j_gene: TRBJ1-1
v_gene: TRBV6-6
abundance: many

CDR3aa: CASSRQVGTSVSDTQYF
j_gene: TRBJ2-3
v_gene: TRBV7-2
abundance: .

CDR3aa: CSARGDTTYTISGANVLTF
j_gene: TRBJ2-6
v_gene: TRBV20-1
abundance: .

CDR3aa: CASSLAQETQYF
j_gene: TRBJ2-5
v_gene: TRBV3-1
abundance: many

CDR3aa: CAKGQGSGYTF
j_gene: TRBJ1-2
v_gene: TRBV2
abundance: .

CDR3aa: CASSPATGELFF
j_gene: TRBJ2-2
v_gene: TRBV12-3/TRBV12-4
abundance: .

CDR3aa: CSVATAGGTDTQYF
j_gene: TRBJ2-3
v_gene: TRBV29-1
abundance: many

CDR3aa: CASSFRSGELFF
j_gene: TRBJ2-2
v_gene: TRBV11-3
abundance: .

CDR3aa: CASSLYINYGYTF
j_gene: TRBJ1-2
v_gene: TRBV7-2
abundance: few

CDR3aa: CASSYTAGAAGELFF
j_gene: TRBJ2-2
v_gene: TRBV7-3
abundance: .

CDR3aa: CASSPDPYGYTF
j_gene: TRBJ1-2
v_gene: TRBV18
abundance: many

CDR3aa: CASSQGLAGKETQYF
j_gene: TRBJ2-5
v_gene: TRBV6-5
abundance: few

CDR3aa: CASSDLAYNSPLHF
j_gene: TRBJ1-6
v_gene: TRBV6-1
abundance: many

CDR3aa: CSVATGTGSVAFF
j_gene: TRBJ1-1
v_gene: TRBV29-1
abundance: few

CDR3aa: CASSLLITDRDTGELFF
j_gene: TRBJ2-2
v_gene: TRBV28
abundance: .

CDR3aa: CASSEKGGIFPYNEQFF
j_gene: TRBJ2-1
v_gene: TRBV2
abundance: .

CDR3aa: CASSLGREGTDTQYF
j_gene: TRBJ2-3
v_gene: TRBV7-7
abundance: once

CDR3aa: CSVESRQSKETQYF
j_gene: TRBJ2-5
v_gene: TRBV29-1
abundance: few

CDR3aa: CASSFWGGKTQYF
j_gene: TRBJ2-5
v_gene: TRBV5-1
abundance: few

CDR3aa: CASSQRTGRREQFF
j_gene: TRBJ2-1
v_gene: TRBV4-1
abundance: many

CDR3aa: CASSLRLNSYNEQFF
j_gene: TRBJ2-1
v_gene: TRBV7-7
abundance: few

CDR3aa: CASSLPPTERGQYF
j_gene: TRBJ2-7
v_gene: TRBV6-2/TRBV6-3
abundance: many

CDR3aa: CASSGLAGRDEQFF
j_gene: TRBJ2-1
v_gene: TRBV19
abundance: .

CDR3aa: CSARDIRGSWNEQFF
j_gene: TRBJ2-1
v_gene: TRBV20-1
abundance: .

CDR3aa: CAWSLTGSTDTQYF
j_gene: TRBJ2-3
v_gene: TRBV30
abundance: .

CDR3aa: CASSLAGGGSYNEQFF
j_gene: TRBJ2-1
v_gene: TRBV5-4
abundance: .

CDR3aa: CASSPRGGAGNTEAFF
j_gene: TRBJ1-1
v_gene: TRBV5-1
abundance: few

CDR3aa: CASSLAGTGGNF
j_gene: TRBJ2-3
v_gene: TRBV5-1
abundance: many

CDR3aa: CATEGLNTEAFF
j_gene: TRBJ1-1
v_gene: TRBV3-1
abundance: few

CDR3aa: CSASDNEQFF
j_gene: TRBJ2-1
v_gene: TRBV20-1
abundance: many

CDR3aa: CASSYWVAGNTGELFF
j_gene: TRBJ2-2
v_gene: TRBV6-5
abundance: many

CDR3aa: CASSDPIGYEQYF
j_gene: TRBJ2-7
v_gene: TRBV5-8
abundance: many

CDR3aa: CATSDRGLAGVLAEQFF
j_gene: TRBJ2-1
v_gene: TRBV24-1
abundance: many

CDR3aa: CASSARAIYGYTF
j_gene: TRBJ1-2
v_gene: TRBV2
abundance: few

CDR3aa: CAISPVGRQGTEAFF
j_gene: TRBJ1-1
v_gene: TRBV10-3
abundance: many

CDR3aa: CSAQPAGPTSGPTEQYF
j_gene: TRBJ2-7
v_gene: TRBV20-1
abundance: many

CDR3aa: CATSDRGDGYTF
j_gene: TRBJ1-2
v_gene: TRBV24-1
abundance: many

CDR3aa: CASSSGPISTGELFF
j_gene: TRBJ2-2
v_gene: TRBV7-3
abundance: few

CDR3aa: CASSPRTGGTDTQYF
j_gene: TRBJ2-3
v_gene: TRBV12-3/TRBV12-4
abundance: many

CDR3aa: CASSEYRDRKNSNQPQHF
j_gene: TRBJ1-5
v_gene: TRBV10-2
abundance: many

CDR3aa: CASSLDSWYQETQYF
j_gene: TRBJ2-5
v_gene: TRBV7-2
abundance: few

CDR3aa: CASSQDWDTKSNTGELFF
j_gene: TRBJ2-2
v_gene: TRBV3-1
abundance: .

CDR3aa: CASRLSRTNTEAFF
j_gene: TRBJ1-1
v_gene: TRBV2
abundance: .

CDR3aa: CANRDRGEETQYF
j_gene: TRBJ2-5
v_gene: TRBV6-1
abundance: few

CDR3aa: CASSQDMARWRALDGYTF
j_gene: TRBJ1-2
v_gene: TRBV4-2
abundance: .

CDR3aa: CSVEDYSSTDTQYF
j_gene: TRBJ2-3
v_gene: TRBV29-1
abundance: .

CDR3aa: CASSYDRDHEAFF
j_gene: TRBJ1-1
v_gene: TRBV7-3
abundance: .